This T cell receptor (beta chain) was captured in a study of cytomegalovirus exposure and HLA in healthy donors. Study conclusions and caveats: TRBV6-2, TRBV6-3 and some other V segments were unresolvable in 87-base-pair reads. In a later analysis, HLA-associated beta chains showed higher expansion and lower generation probabilities than comparable chains. 164 TCR beta chains were listed as cytomegalovirus-associated.

Everyone who donated was a healthy bone marrow donor. Researchers ran the PCR with 60 Vbeta and 13 Jbeta primers. Repertoires were generated with immunoSEQ multiplex PCR, while TCRdb's copy carries only in-frame clones and drops some. The data show around 130,000 clones, over 70% seen once. CDR1 is MGHRA, CDR2 YSYEKL, per germline. The CDR3 is 12 residues long. V lost 6 bases to trimming and J lost 7 bases, with 12 bases between them. Worth noting for this clone: The antigen is unknown.

Sequenced: PBMCs. This receptor was taken from a woman younger than 35 in good health and CMV-seronegative. The chain couples TRBV4-1 to TRBJ1-2; D is undetermined. The CDR3 reads CASRGGLSGYTF. Written as DNA, the CDR3 is TGCGCCAGCAGGGGAGGGTTAAGTGGCTACACCTTC.